The next 25 T cell receptor beta chains were all read from a single sample in a study of blood T cell repertoires in COVID-19. The data were produced by immunoSEQ multiplex PCR, yet TCRdb's version contains in-frame clones alone and is incomplete. The table includes some 130,000 clones, approximately 86% detected once. The sequencing sample was made of peripheral blood. The receptors stem from a woman between 65 and 79 years old with COVID-19, enrolled during active disease.

This chain links TRBV19 with TRBJ1-2; tentatively, D is TRBD1 (5 bases). CDR1 LNHDA and CDR2 SQIVND come from the germline V gene (reference sequence). V was trimmed by 2 bases and J by 0 bases, leaving 13 bases between them. The CDR3 runs to 16 residues. CDR3 in amino acids: CASSIKTWGSNYGYTF. The CDR3 region has the DNA TGTGCCAGTAGTATAAAGACTTGGGGCTCTAACTATGGCTACACCTTC.

This clone was seen once. In nucleotides, the CDR3 is TGTGCCAGCAGCTCCCAGGGTAACTATGGCTACACCTTC. Translating it yields CASSSQGNYGYTF. The J gene is TRBJ1-2, the V gene TRBV5-4; D perhaps matches TRBD1 (5 bases). The V end was cut by 3 bases, the J end by 1 base, with 7 bases between. The germline V gene has CDR1 SGHNT and CDR2 YYREEE (reference sequence). The CDR3 is made up of 13 amino acids.

The chain couples TRBV11-2 to TRBJ2-5; D call uncertain. From germline, CDR1 is SGHAT and CDR2 FQNNGV. This CDR3 spans 11 amino acids. V lost 5 bases, J lost 5 bases, and 6 bases lay in between. The CDR3 DNA follows: TGTGCCAGCAGCCCCTCCGAGACCCAGTACTTC. Protein product: CASSPSETQYF. Together with reference TRBV11-2 and TRBJ2-5, the CDR3 gives the full variable domain: EAGVAQSPRYKIIEKRQSVAFWCNPISGHATLYWYQQILGQGPKLLIQFQNNGVVDDSQLPKDRFSAERLKGVDSTLKIQPAKLEDSAVYLCASSPSETQYFGPGTRLLVL.

V usage is TRBV2 and J usage is TRBJ1-5, with 8 bases matching TRBD1. CDR1 SNHLY and CDR2 FYNNEI come from the germline V gene. V was clipped by 6 bases and J by 4 bases; unmatched bases: 8. The CDR3 is made up of 15 amino acids. CDR3 region: CASRPDRGGNQPQHF. Written as DNA, the CDR3 is TGTGCCAGCAGGCCCGACAGGGGCGGAAATCAGCCCCAGCATTTT.

This clone has just one count. The chain is built from TRBV14 and TRBJ1-3; D remains unclear. The CDR3 runs to 17 residues. V lost 0 bases, J lost 5 bases, and 17 bases lay in between. Germline CDR1 and CDR2: SGHDN and FVKESK. The CDR3 sequence: CASSQDWGGSQRNTIYF. The CDR3 nucleotides are TGTGCCAGCAGCCAAGATTGGGGAGGCTCGCAGAGAAACACCATATATTTT.

This clone turned up a few times. V gene TRBV11-2 combines with J gene TRBJ2-7; D may be TRBD2 (5 bases). This CDR3 is 14 amino acids long. V was trimmed by 1 base and J by 0 bases, leaving 7 bases between them. CDR1 is SGHAT, CDR2 FQNNGV, per germline. CDR3 nucleotide sequence: TGTGCCAGCAGCTTAGCGGGGTCCTCCTACGAGCAGTACTTC. Protein product: CASSLAGSSYEQYF.

Notes on this clone: This likely stems from a read error, as it lies one base from a far larger clone. The sample has other DNA sequences that encode this CDR3 too. The chain carries TRBV29-1 and TRBJ2-5, with a weak D call TRBD2 (6 bases). The length of the CDR3 is 14 residues. Germline V CDR1 and CDR2: SQVTM, ANQGSEA. CDR3 sequence: CRVGGPGGGETQYF. The CDR3, as DNA: TGCCGCGTGGGGGGACCGGGTGGGGGAGAGACCCAGTACTTC.

The gene calls are TRBV7-2 and TRBJ2-2, with D possibly TRBD2 on 5 matching bases. Germline V gene data show CDR1 as SGHTA and CDR2 as FQGNSA. V was trimmed by 2 bases and J by 6 bases, leaving 7 bases between them. The CDR3 has 13 amino acids. CDR3 residues: CASSLLAPGELFF. The DNA for the CDR3 is TGTGCCAGCAGCTTACTAGCTCCCGGGGAGCTGTTTTTT.

The chain combines TRBV7-6 with TRBJ1-4, with D perhaps TRBD1 (6 bases). CDR3 size: 13 residues. From germline, CDR1 is SGHVS and CDR2 FNYEAQ. Trimming left V 1 base short and J 8 bases short, with 8 bases between. This chain's CDR3 is CASSLGTAEKLFF. In nucleotides, the CDR3 is TGTGCCAGCAGCTTAGGGACAGCAGAAAAACTGTTTTTT.

This clone showed up just once. One end of the junction varies from germline; a read error may be responsible. The chain employs TRBV7-7 and TRBJ2-3, with 14 bases lining up with TRBD2. The CDR3 runs 16 residues. Germline loops: CDR1 SSHAT, CDR2 FNYEAQ (reference sequence). CDR3 coding DNA: TGTGCTAGCAGTCCCGGGACTAGCGGGGGAGCAGATACGCAGTATTTT. This gives the protein CASSPGTSGGADTQYF.

The chain couples TRBV3-1 (or the pseudogene TRBV3-2) to TRBJ2-2; 10 bases align to TRBD1. Germline lookup yields CDR1 LGHDT and CDR2 YNNKEL (reference sequence). With V trimmed by 3 bases and J by 6 bases, 1 base remained unmatched. This CDR3 region has 14 residues. DNA of the CDR3: TGTGCCAGCAGCCACGGACAGGGGGCCGGGGAGCTGTTTTTT. Residues: CASSHGQGAGELFF.

The chain recombines TRBV6-1 with TRBJ2-5, with 9 bases lining up with TRBD2. The germline CDR1 and CDR2 sequences are MNHNS and SASEGT. Trimming took 2 bases from V and 2 from J; bases not matched to a gene: 12. The CDR3 is 18 amino acids. The CDR3 region is CASSESGVVAGAQETQYF. For the CDR3, the DNA is TGTGCCAGCAGTGAAAGTGGGGTTGTAGCGGGGGCTCAAGAGACCCAGTACTTC.

The sample holds one count of this clone. The J gene is TRBJ2-7, the V gene TRBV5-1; 8 bases map to TRBD1. This CDR3 has 14 residues. V lost 2 bases and J lost 2; bases outside the gene matches: 3. Germline assignment: CDR1 SGHRS and CDR2 YFSETQ. CDR3 nucleotides: TGCGCCAGCAGCTTACAGACAGGGGCCTACGAGCAGTACTTC. Its protein is CASSLQTGAYEQYF.

The rearrangement uses TRBV28 and TRBJ1-4; D ambiguous. The CDR3 is 12 amino acids. V was cut by 5 bases and J by 6 bases, with 7 bases left in between. Per germline, CDR1 MDHEN and CDR2 SYDVKM. The CDR3 coding sequence is TGTGCCAGCAGTCGAAACTATGAAAAACTGTTTTTT. This gives the protein CASSRNYEKLFF.

This clone has just a few counts. This chain joins TRBV7-8 and TRBJ2-7; a possible D gene is TRBD1 (6 bases). V gave up 2 bases and J gave up 0 bases, with 11 bases separating them. Germline-derived CDR1 and CDR2 are SGHVS and FQNEAQ. This CDR3 region has 15 residues. The CDR3 nucleotides are TGTGCCAGCAGCTTACAATGGGACACCTCCTACGAGCAGTACTTC. Translated: CASSLQWDTSYEQYF.

The gene calls are TRBV30 and TRBJ2-7; D unresolved. Deletions cut 4 bases from V and 3 bases from J, with 13 bases between. Looked up from germline, CDR1 is GTSNPN and CDR2 is SVGIG (reference sequence). There are 13 residues in the CDR3. CDR3 nucleotide sequence: TGTGCCTGGAAATCCAGGCCGCTCTACGAGCAGTACTTC. As protein: CAWKSRPLYEQYF.

A single count supports this clone. The V and J genes are TRBV11-3 and TRBJ2-1, with 8 bases aligning to TRBD1. The V segment lost 5 bases and the J segment 10 bases; nucleotides outside the gene matches: 7. Germline assignment: CDR1 SGHNT and CDR2 YENEEA. The CDR3 has 13 residues. CDR3 nucleotides: TGTGCCAGCAGCCCCGGGACAGGCCTAGAGCAGTTCTTC. As protein: CASSPGTGLEQFF.

This clone turned up a few times. The genes are TRBV6-6 and TRBJ2-7; D perhaps matches TRBD1 (6 bases). V was shortened by 2 bases and J by 3 bases, with 8 bases between the two germline ends. This CDR3 is 13 amino acids long. CDR1 and CDR2 from the germline V gene are MNHNY and SVGAGI (reference sequence). The CDR3 is CASSYDRNYEQYF. CDR3 DNA sequence: TGTGCCAGCAGTTACGACAGGAACTACGAGCAGTACTTC.

The chain combines TRBV27 with TRBJ1-2, with a tentative D call TRBD1 (5 bases). The V end was cut by 7 bases, the J end by 7 bases, with 28 bases between. CDR1 and CDR2 (germline): MNHEY, SMNVEV (reference sequence). The CDR3 length is 17 residues. The CDR3 protein is CASTPPDPGNYYPGYTF. The CDR3 DNA reads as TGTGCCAGCACTCCCCCCGATCCAGGGAATTATTACCCTGGCTACACCTTC.

The chain uses TRBV7-9 and TRBJ1-5, with TRBD1 as a possible D gene (5 bases). The germline CDR1 and CDR2 sequences are SEHNR and FQNEAQ (reference sequence). CDR3 size: 18 residues. V lost 1 base and J lost 1, with 17 bases in between. The CDR3 region is CASSLDFSGAPSNQPQHF. The CDR3 DNA reads as TGTGCCAGCAGCTTAGACTTTAGTGGGGCGCCGAGCAATCAGCCCCAGCATTTT.

This chain uses TRBV7-9 with TRBJ1-4; no reliable D call. V was clipped by 4 bases and J by 4 bases, with 4 bases between them. The length of the CDR3 is 12 residues. The V gene's germline CDR1 is SEHNR and CDR2 FQNEAQ (reference sequence). DNA for the CDR3: TGTGCCAGCAGCTCAATTAATGAAAAACTGTTTTTT. Translated: CASSSINEKLFF.

The chain carries TRBV15 and TRBJ1-6; unclear D gene. Germline CDR1 reads LNHNV; CDR2 reads YYDKDF (reference sequence). The V end was cut by 3 bases, the J end by 10 bases, with 13 bases between. The CDR3 totals 14 residues. The CDR3 loop is CATSSPGFASPLHF. CDR3 bases: TGTGCCACCAGCAGCCCGGGGTTTGCATCACCCCTCCACTTT.

The chain uses TRBV19 and TRBJ2-2; 8 bases fit TRBD2. This CDR3 is 16 amino acids long. CDR1 LNHDA and CDR2 SQIVND come from the germline V gene (reference sequence). Unmatched junction bases numbered 9, after V lost 6 bases and J lost 3 bases. The CDR3 spells CASSDAGGHHTGELFF. The CDR3 DNA is TGTGCCAGTAGCGATGCGGGGGGCCATCACACCGGGGAGCTGTTTTTT. Combining the CDR3 with reference TRBV19 and TRBJ2-2 gives the whole variable domain DGGITQSPKYLFRKEGQNVTLSCEQNLNHDAMYWYRQDPGQGLRLIYYSQIVNDFQKGDIAEGYSVSREKKESFPLTVTSAQKNPTAFYLCASSDAGGHHTGELFFGEGSRLTVL.

This chain connects TRBV2 to TRBJ1-1; tentatively, D is TRBD1 (5 bases). V was cut by 2 bases and J by 1 base, with 11 bases left in between. Looked up from germline, CDR1 is SNHLY and CDR2 is FYNNEI. This CDR3 spans 15 amino acids. CDR3 region: CASSELGRANTEAFF. The CDR3 DNA reads as TGTGCCAGCAGTGAATTGGGCAGGGCGAACACTGAAGCTTTCTTT.

The sample holds one count of this clone. The chain employs TRBV4-1 and TRBJ1-5; D is perhaps TRBD1 (5 bases). Germline CDR1 is MGHRA and CDR2 is YSYEKL. V lost 4 bases and J 5 bases, leaving 15 bases between the germline ends. CDR3 length: 15 residues. The DNA of the CDR3 is TGCGCCAGCAGCCCCCCGGGGGGAGCGTATCAGCCCCAGCATTTT. It is translated as CASSPPGGAYQPQHF.